The clone carrying this T cell receptor beta chain has a handful of counts. Its antigen remains unidentified. These data originate in a study of beta chain features in type 1 diabetes. Study as a whole: Examination of sorted cells across all samples involved around 98 million cells. Study results and limitations: Shorter templates may be favored by PCR, equally so in patients and controls. VDJ junctions sequenced from type 1 diabetes patients showed fewer insertions and more deletions. Naive, central memory and Treg TCRB repertoires appeared more alike in patients than in healthy donors.

Sequenced material consisted of expressed TCRB transcripts (all of the isolated RNA was reverse transcribed). Profiling relied on immunoSEQ multiplex PCR, and the TCRdb table lists in-frame clones only, not all of them. Among 360,000 or so clones listed, less than 20% were seen once. Input material: naive CD4+ T cells from blood. This sequence was found in a woman aged 18 to 35 in good health.

CDR3 coding DNA: TGTGCCAACCCCGACAGCTCCTACGAGCAGTACTTC. This gives the protein CANPDSSYEQYF. The chain links TRBV18 to TRBJ2-7; TRBD1 might be the D (5 bases). Between the trimmed V and J ends, which lost 10 bases and 0 bases, there was a span of 10 bases. Germline CDR1 KGHSH, CDR2 LQKENI. This CDR3 has 12 amino acids.